This section outlines one TCR beta chain sequence together with its context. This CDR3 comprises 13 residues. Germline V CDR1 and CDR2: MNHEY, SVGAGI. Losses at the gene ends were 3 bases for V and 10 bases for J; bases not matched to a gene: 4. These data originate in a study of molecular identifiers for immune sequencing clone quantification. Sorted cell numbers of about 19,000 to 1,000,000, with 10%, 30% or 50% RNA, served as input for naive CD8 libraries. TCRdb passed the PCR reads through MiXCR, listing each CDR3 protein once. The sample gives approximately 630,000 distinct CDR3 sequences, 25% of which show up once; 0.7% to 0.95% is in the top ten.

The chain combines TRBV6-5 with TRBJ1-4; 8 positions agree with TRBD1. The sequenced material came from naive CD8+ T cells from blood, with Jurkat cell RNA spiked in. This sample's subset: FACS-sorted CD8+CD4-CCR7+CD45RA+ naive T cells. This TCR was sampled from a human donor in good health. Some libraries in this study had Jurkat cell RNA spiked in. In DNA, the CDR3 is TGTGCCAGCAGTTATACAGGGGGGGGAAAACTGTTTTTT. It yields the protein CASSYTGGGKLFF.